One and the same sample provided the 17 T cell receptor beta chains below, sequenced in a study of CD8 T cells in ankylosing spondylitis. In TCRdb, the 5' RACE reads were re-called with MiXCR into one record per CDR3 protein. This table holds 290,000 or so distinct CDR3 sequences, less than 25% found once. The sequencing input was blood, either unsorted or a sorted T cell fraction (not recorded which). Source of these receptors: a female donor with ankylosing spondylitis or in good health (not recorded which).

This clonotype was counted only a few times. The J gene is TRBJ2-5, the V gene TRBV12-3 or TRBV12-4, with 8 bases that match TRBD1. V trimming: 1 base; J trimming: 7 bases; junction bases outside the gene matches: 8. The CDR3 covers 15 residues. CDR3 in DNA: TGTGCCAGCAGTTTAGGCAACGGACAGGGTGGGACCCAGTACTTC. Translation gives CASSLGNGQGGTQYF.

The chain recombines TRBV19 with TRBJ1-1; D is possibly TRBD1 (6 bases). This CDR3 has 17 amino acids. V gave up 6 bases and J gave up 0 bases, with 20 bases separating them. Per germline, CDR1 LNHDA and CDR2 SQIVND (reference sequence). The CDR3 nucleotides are TGTGCCAGTAGACCCGCCTCGGACAGCCCCATGAACACTGAAGCTTTCTTT. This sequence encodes CASRPASDSPMNTEAFF. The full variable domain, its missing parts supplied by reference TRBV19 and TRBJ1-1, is DGGITQSPKYLFRKEGQNVTLSCEQNLNHDAMYWYRQDPGQGLRLIYYSQIVNDFQKGDIAEGYSVSREKKESFPLTVTSAQKNPTAFYLCASRPASDSPMNTEAFFGQGTRLTVV.

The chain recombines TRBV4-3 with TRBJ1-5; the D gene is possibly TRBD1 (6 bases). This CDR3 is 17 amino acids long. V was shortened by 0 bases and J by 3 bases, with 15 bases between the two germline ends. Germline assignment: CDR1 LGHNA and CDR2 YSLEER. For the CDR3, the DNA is TGCGCCAGCAGCCAAGACTGGGGTAGGGGGGCCAATCAGCCCCAGCATTTT. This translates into CASSQDWGRGANQPQHF.

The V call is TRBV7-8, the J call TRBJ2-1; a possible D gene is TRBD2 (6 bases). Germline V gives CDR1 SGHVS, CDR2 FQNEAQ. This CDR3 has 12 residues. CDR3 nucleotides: TGTGCAACGACTAGTTTCTACAATGAGCAGTTCTTC. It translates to CATTSFYNEQFF.

As DNA, the CDR3 is TGTGCCAGCAGCCCAACAGGGAGACTTCCTACCTACGAGCAGTACTTC. It is translated as CASSPTGRLPTYEQYF. J is TRBJ2-7 and V is TRBV9; the D gene is possibly TRBD1 (6 bases). Germline CDR1 and CDR2: SGDLS and YYNGEE. The CDR3 spans 16 residues. Trimming removed 4 bases at V and 2 bases at J, with 19 bases between. Drawing the rest from reference TRBV9 and TRBJ2-7, the complete variable domain is DSGVTQTPKHLITATGQRVTLRCSPRSGDLSVYWYQQSLDQGLQFLIQYYNGEERAKGNILERFSAQQFPDLHSELNLSSLELGDSALYFCASSPTGRLPTYEQYFGPGTRLTVT.

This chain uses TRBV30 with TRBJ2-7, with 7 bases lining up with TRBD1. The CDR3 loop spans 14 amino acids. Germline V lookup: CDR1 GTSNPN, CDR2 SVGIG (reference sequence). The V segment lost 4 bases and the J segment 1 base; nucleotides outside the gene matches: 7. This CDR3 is CAWIGIRGSYEQYF. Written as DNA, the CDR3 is TGTGCCTGGATCGGGATCAGGGGGTCCTACGAGCAGTACTTC.

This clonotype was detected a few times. CDR3 bases: TGCAGCGTTGATGAAGGGCCCCTAGCGGGAGGGCCTTCCGAGCAGTACTTC. It specifies CSVDEGPLAGGPSEQYF. The chain employs TRBV29-1 and TRBJ2-7; 12 bases fit TRBD2. This CDR3 region has 17 residues. Per germline, CDR1 SQVTM and CDR2 ANQGSEA. Trimming took 3 bases from V and 6 from J; bases not matched to a gene: 15.

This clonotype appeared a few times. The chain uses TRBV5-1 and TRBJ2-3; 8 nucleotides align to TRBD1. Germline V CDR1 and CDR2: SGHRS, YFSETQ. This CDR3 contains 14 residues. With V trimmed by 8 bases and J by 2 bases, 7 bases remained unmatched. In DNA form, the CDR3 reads TGCGCCAGTCACCGGGACAGGCACACAGATACGCAGTATTTT. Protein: CASHRDRHTDTQYF.

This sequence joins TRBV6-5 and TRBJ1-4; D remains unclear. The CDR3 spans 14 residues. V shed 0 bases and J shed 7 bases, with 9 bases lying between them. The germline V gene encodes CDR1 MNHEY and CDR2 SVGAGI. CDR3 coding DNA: TGTGCCAGCAGTTACTCGTCTCGAGGTGAAAAACTGTTTTTT. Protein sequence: CASSYSSRGEKLFF.

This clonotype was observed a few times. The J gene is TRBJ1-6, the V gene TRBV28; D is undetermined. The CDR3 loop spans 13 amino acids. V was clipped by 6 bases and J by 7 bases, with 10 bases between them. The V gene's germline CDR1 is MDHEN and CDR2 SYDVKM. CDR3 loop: CASRPRPNSPLHF. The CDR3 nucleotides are TGTGCCAGCAGACCTCGACCCAATTCACCCCTCCACTTT.

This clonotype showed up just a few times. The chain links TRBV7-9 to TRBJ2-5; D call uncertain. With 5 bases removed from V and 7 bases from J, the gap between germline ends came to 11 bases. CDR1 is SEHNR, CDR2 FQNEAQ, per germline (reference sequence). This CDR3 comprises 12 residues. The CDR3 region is CASSEPWGTQYF. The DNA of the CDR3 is TGTGCCAGCAGCGAGCCATGGGGGACCCAGTACTTC.

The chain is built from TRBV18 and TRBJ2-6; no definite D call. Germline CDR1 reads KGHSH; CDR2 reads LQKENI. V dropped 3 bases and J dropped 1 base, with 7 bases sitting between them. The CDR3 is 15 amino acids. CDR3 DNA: TGTGCCAGCTCACCGAGCACTTCTGGGGCCAACGTCCTGACTTTC. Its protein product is CASSPSTSGANVLTF.

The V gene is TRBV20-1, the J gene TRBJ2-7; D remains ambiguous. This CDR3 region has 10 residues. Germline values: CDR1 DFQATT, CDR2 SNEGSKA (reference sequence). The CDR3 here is CSAGRYEQYF. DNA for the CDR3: TGCAGCGCCGGCCGGTACGAGCAGTACTTC.

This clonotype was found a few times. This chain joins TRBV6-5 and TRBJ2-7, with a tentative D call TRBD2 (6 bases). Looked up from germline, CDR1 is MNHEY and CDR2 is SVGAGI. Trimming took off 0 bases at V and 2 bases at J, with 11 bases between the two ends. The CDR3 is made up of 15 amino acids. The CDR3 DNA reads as TGTGCCAGCAGTTACTCGGGCGGGACCCCCTACGAGCAGTACTTC. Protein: CASSYSGGTPYEQYF.

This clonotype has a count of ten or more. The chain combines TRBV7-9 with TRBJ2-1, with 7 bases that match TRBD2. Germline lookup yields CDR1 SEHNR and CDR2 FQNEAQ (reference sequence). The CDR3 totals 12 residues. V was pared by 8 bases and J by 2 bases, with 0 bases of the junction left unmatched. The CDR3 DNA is TGTGCCAGCGCGGGGGCCTACAATGAGCAGTTCTTC. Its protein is CASAGAYNEQFF.

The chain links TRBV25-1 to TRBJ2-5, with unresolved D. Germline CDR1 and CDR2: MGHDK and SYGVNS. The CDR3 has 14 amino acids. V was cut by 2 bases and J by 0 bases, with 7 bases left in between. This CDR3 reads CASSETFNQETQYF. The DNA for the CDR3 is TGTGCCAGCAGTGAAACTTTCAACCAAGAGACCCAGTACTTC.

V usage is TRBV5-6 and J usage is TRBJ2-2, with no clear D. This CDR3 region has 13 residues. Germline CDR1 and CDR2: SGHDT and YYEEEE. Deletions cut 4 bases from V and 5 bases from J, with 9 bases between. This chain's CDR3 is CASSRQATGELFF. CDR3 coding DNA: TGTGCCAGCAGCCGTCAGGCGACCGGGGAGCTGTTTTTT.